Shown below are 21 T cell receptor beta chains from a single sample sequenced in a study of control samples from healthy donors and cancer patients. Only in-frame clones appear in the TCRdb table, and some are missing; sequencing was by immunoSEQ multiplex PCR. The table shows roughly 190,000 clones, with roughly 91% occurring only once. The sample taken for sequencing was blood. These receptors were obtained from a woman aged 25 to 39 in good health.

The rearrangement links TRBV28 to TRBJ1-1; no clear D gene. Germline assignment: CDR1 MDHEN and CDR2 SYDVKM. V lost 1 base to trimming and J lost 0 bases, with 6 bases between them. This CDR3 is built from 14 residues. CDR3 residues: CASSLSPVNTEAFF. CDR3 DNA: TGTGCCAGCAGTTTATCCCCGGTGAACACTGAAGCTTTCTTT.

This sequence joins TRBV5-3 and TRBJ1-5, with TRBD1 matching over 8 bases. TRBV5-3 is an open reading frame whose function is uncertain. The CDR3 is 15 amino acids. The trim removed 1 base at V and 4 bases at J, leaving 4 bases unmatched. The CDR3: CARSLTGTGNQPQHF. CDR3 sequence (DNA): TGTGCCAGAAGCTTGACCGGGACAGGTAATCAGCCCCAGCATTTT.

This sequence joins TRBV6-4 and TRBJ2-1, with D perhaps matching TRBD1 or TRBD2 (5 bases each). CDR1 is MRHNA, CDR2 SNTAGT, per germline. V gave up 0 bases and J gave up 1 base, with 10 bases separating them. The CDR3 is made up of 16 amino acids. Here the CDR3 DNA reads TGTGCCAGCAGTGACTCGACTGGGGGATCCTACAATGAGCAGTTCTTC. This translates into CASSDSTGGSYNEQFF.

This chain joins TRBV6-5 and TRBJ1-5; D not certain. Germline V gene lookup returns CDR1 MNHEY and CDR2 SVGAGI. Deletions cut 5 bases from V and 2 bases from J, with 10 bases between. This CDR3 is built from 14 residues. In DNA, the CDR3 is TGTGCCAGCAGTATAGCCTACGGCAATCAGCCCCAGCATTTT. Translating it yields CASSIAYGNQPQHF.

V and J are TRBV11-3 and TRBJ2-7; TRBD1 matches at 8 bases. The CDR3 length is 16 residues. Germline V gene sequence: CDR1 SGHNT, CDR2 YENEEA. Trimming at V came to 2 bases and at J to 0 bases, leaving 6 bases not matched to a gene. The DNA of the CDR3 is TGTGCCAGCAGCTTAAACTCCGGGACAGGCTCCTACGAGCAGTACTTC. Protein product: CASSLNSGTGSYEQYF.

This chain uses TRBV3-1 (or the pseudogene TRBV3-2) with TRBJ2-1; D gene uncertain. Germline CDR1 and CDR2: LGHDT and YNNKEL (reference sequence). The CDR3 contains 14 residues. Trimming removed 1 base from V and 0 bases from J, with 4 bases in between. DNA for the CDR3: TGTGCCAGCAGCCAAGCCCCCTCCTACAATGAGCAGTTCTTC. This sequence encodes CASSQAPSYNEQFF.

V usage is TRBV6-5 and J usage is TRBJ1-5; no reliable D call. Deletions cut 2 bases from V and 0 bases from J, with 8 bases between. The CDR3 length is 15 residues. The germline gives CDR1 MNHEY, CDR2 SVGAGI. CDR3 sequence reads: CASSYRRNSNQPQHF. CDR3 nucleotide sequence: TGTGCCAGCAGTTACCGCAGGAATAGCAATCAGCCCCAGCATTTT.

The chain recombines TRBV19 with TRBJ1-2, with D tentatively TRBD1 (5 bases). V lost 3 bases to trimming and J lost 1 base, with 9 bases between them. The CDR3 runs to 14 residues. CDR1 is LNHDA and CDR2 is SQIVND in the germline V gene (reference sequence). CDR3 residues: CASSIDSVNYGYTF. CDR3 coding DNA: TGTGCCAGTAGTATTGACAGCGTTAACTATGGCTACACCTTC.

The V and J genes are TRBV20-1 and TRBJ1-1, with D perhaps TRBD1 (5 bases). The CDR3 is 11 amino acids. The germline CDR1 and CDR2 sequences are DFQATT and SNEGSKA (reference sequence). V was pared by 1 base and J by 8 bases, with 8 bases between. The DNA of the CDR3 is TGCAGTGCTAGAGGGGGCGAGGAAGCTTTCTTT. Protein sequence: CSARGGEEAFF.

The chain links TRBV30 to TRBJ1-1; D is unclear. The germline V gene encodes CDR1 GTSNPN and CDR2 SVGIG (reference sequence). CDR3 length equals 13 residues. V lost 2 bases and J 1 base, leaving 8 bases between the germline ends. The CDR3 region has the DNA TGTGCCTGGAGTTACGCAGGGAACACTGAAGCTTTCTTT. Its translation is CAWSYAGNTEAFF.

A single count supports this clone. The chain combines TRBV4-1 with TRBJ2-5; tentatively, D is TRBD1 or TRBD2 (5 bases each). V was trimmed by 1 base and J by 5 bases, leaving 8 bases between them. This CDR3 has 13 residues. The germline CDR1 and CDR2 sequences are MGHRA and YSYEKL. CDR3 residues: CASSQGGWETQYF. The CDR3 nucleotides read TGCGCCAGCAGCCAAGGGGGGTGGGAGACCCAGTACTTC.

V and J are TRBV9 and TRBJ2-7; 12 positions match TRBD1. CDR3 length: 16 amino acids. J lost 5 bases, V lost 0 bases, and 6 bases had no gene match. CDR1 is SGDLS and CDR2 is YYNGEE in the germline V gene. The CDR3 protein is CASSVVGTGGFNEQYF. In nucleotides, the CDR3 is TGTGCCAGCAGCGTAGTGGGGACAGGGGGCTTTAACGAGCAGTACTTC.

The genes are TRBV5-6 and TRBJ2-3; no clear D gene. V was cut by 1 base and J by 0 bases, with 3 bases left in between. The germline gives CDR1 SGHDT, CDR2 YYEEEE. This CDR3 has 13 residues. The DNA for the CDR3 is TGTGCCAGCAGCTTGTCTAGCACAGATACGCAGTATTTT. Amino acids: CASSLSSTDTQYF.

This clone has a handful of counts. The CDR3, as DNA: TGTGCCAGCTCACTAGCCGGGACAAGGGGGGAGCAGTACTTC. Translating it yields CASSLAGTRGEQYF. The chain couples TRBV18 to TRBJ2-7; the D gene is possibly TRBD1 (6 bases). V was trimmed by 4 bases and J by 7 bases, leaving 17 bases between them. The germline CDR1 and CDR2 sequences are KGHSH and LQKENI. The CDR3 spans 14 residues.

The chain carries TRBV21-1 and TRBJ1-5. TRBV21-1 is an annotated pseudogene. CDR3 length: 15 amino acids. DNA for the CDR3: TGTGCCAGCAGCAAAGATTTCCTTAGCAATCAGCCCCAGCATTTT. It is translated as CASSKDFLSNQPQHF.

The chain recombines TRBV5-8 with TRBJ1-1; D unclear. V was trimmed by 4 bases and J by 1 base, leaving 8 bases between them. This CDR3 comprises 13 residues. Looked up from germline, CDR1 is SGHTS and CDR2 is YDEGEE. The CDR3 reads CASSLNTNTEAFF. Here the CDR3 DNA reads TGTGCCAGCAGCCTGAATACGAACACTGAAGCTTTCTTT.

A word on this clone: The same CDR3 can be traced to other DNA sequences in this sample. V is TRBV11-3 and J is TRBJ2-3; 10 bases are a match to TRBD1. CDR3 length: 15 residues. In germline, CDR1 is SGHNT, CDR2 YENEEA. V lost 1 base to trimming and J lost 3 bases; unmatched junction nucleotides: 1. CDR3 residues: CASSLGTGGTDTQYF. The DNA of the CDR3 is TGTGCCAGCAGCTTAGGGACAGGGGGGACAGATACGCAGTATTTT.

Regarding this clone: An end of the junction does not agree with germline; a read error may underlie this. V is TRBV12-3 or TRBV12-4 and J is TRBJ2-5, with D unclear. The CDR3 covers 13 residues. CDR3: CASTLGLEETQYF. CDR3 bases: TGTGCCAGCACTTTAGGGCTAGAAGAGACCCAGTACTTC.

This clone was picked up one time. The CDR3: CASSDHRYSGNTIYF. The CDR3, as DNA: TGTGCCAGCAGTGATCACAGATACTCTGGAAACACCATATATTTT. The chain couples TRBV2 to TRBJ1-3; D gene ambiguous. The CDR3 loop spans 15 amino acids. Trimming stripped 3 bases from V and 0 bases from J, with 9 bases between. Germline V gives CDR1 SNHLY, CDR2 FYNNEI.

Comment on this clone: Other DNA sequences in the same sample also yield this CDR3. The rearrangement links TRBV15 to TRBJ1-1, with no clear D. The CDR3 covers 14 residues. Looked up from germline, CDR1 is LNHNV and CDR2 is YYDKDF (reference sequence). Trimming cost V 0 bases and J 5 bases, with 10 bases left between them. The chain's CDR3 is CATSRDRGNTEAFF. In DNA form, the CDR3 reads TGTGCCACCAGCAGAGATCGGGGTAATACTGAAGCTTTCTTT.

The CDR3 loop reads CASSQVYGSSYEQYF. The CDR3 region has the DNA TGCGCCAGCAGCCAAGTCTACGGAAGCTCCTACGAGCAGTACTTC. The chain recombines TRBV4-3 with TRBJ2-7, with no clear D. This CDR3 has 15 amino acids. Per the germline V gene, CDR1 is LGHNA and CDR2 is YSLEER. The V end lost 1 base, the J end lost 0 bases, and 10 bases lay between the germline ends.